These 5 T cell receptor beta chains were all obtained from the same sample, sequenced in a study of T cell changes during pregnancy in multiple sclerosis. TCRdb's copy holds only in-frame clones and misses some; the assay was immunoSEQ multiplex PCR. The sample lists some 70,000 clones, 92% occurring once. Sample: CD8+ T cells from peripheral blood mononuclear cells, taken in the third trimester of pregnancy. These receptors all stem from a female donor in good health, enrolled as a control in a pregnancy study.

DNA of the CDR3: TGTGCCAGCAGCTTGTCCCCCAGGGGGAACACTGAAGCTTTCTTT. Protein sequence: CASSLSPRGNTEAFF. This sequence joins TRBV5-8 and TRBJ1-1; D might be TRBD1 (6 bases). Per the germline V gene, CDR1 is SGHTS and CDR2 is YDEGEE. The ends were cut back, 1 base at V and 1 base at J, with 11 bases in the middle. The CDR3 is 15 residues long.

This clone was recorded only once. This chain connects TRBV4-2 to TRBJ2-3; 11 bases are shared with TRBD2. There are 16 residues in the CDR3. J lost 4 bases, V lost 0 bases, and 3 bases had no gene match. Germline assignment: CDR1 LGHNA and CDR2 YNFKEQ. The CDR3 bases are TGTGCCAGCAGCCAAGAGGGTAGCGGGGGGGCAGATACGCAGTATTTT. The encoded protein is CASSQEGSGGADTQYF.

About this clone: Other nucleotide sequences from this sample produce the same CDR3. The chain is built from TRBV6-5 and TRBJ1-2; D remains unclear. Per germline, CDR1 MNHEY and CDR2 SVGAGI. V gave up 2 bases and J gave up 1 base, with 5 bases separating them. The CDR3 is 13 residues long. The CDR3 region is CASSYGLNYGYTF. The CDR3 bases are TGTGCCAGCAGTTACGGCCTTAACTATGGCTACACCTTC.

The rearrangement joins TRBV4-3 to TRBJ2-3; 9 nucleotides line up with TRBD2. The CDR3 consists of 15 residues. J gave up 9 bases and V 6 bases, and 13 bases lay outside the gene matches. Germline lookup yields CDR1 LGHNA and CDR2 YSLEER. CDR3 DNA sequence: TGCGCCAGCAGATCACGGCGGGGGGGCAGTGGGACGCAGTATTTT. Its protein is CASRSRRGGSGTQYF.

The chain employs TRBV7-9 and TRBJ1-1; D possibly corresponds to TRBD1 (5 bases). This CDR3 is 14 amino acids long. With 5 bases removed from V and 1 base from J, the gap between germline ends came to 11 bases. CDR1 is SEHNR, CDR2 FQNEAQ, per germline (reference sequence). The CDR3 DNA reads as TGTGCCAGCAGCGCTTCCGGACAGAACACTGAAGCTTTCTTT. Encoded protein: CASSASGQNTEAFF.